These 18 T cell receptor beta chains came from one sample sequenced in a study of blood T cells in healthy people across ages. Alongside a J-beta primer mix, a sample-barcoded 5' primer served in a second PCR lasting roughly 7 to 12 cycles. TCRdb called the 5' RACE reads again in MiXCR, with one record for every CDR3 protein. Of some 760,000 distinct CDR3 sequences in the sample, roughly 25% were seen once. A further study also used this sample, focusing on T cells of mothers and their children.

The sample taken for sequencing was blood. The receptors stem from a boy aged 5-17 years in good health.

This clonotype showed up just a few times. V gene TRBV20-1 combines with J gene TRBJ2-5; D might be TRBD1 or TRBD2, each matching 5 bases. Matching the DNA end better, TRBJ2-1 makes the J call doubtful. The germline V gene has CDR1 DFQATT and CDR2 SNEGSKA (reference sequence). The CDR3 runs 14 residues. Here the CDR3 reads CSAAGTLPYNEQFF. In DNA form, the CDR3 reads TGCAGTGCTGCAGGGACGCTCCCCTACAATGAGCAGTTCTTC.

The genes are TRBV29-1 and TRBJ1-2; D remains unclear. Per the germline V gene, CDR1 is SQVTM and CDR2 is ANQGSEA. V lost 7 bases and J 7 bases, leaving 16 bases between the germline ends. The length of the CDR3 is 12 residues. The CDR3 coding sequence is TGCAGCGGTCAATCCAACCTTGGTGGCTACACCTTC. It yields the protein CSGQSNLGGYTF.

The gene calls are TRBV29-1 and TRBJ2-5; D gene unclear. Germline assignment: CDR1 SQVTM and CDR2 ANQGSEA. V was clipped by 7 bases and J by 2 bases, with 11 bases between them. This CDR3 is 12 amino acids long. The DNA of the CDR3 is TGCAGCGCCCGGGTCGTACAAGAGACCCAGTACTTC. Its protein is CSARVVQETQYF.

This clonotype was counted many times. The V gene is TRBV3-1, the J gene TRBJ1-1, with D tentatively TRBD1 (6 bases). Germline CDR1 is LGHDT and CDR2 is YNNKEL (reference sequence). V was pared by 1 base and J by 4 bases, with 7 bases between. The CDR3 covers 13 residues. CDR3 nucleotides: TGTGCCAGCAGCCAAGTCAGGGGCACTGAAGCTTTCTTT. This translates into CASSQVRGTEAFF.

In this sample, this clonotype turned up a few times. The CDR3 loop reads CSARVESGRAGNEQFF. DNA of the CDR3: TGCAGTGCTAGGGTAGAAAGCGGGAGGGCCGGCAATGAGCAGTTCTTC. The chain has TRBV20-1 and TRBJ2-5, with 10 bases aligning to TRBD2. The better agreement between TRBJ2-1 and the DNA end casts doubt on the J call. Germline lookup yields CDR1 DFQATT and CDR2 SNEGSKA (reference sequence). CDR3 size: 16 residues.

This clonotype was counted a few times. The CDR3 coding sequence is TGTGCCAGCAGTGAATCTGTGGGAGGGCTAGGAGAGACCCAGTACTTC. Encoded protein: CASSESVGGLGETQYF. This chain uses TRBV2 with TRBJ2-7, with 7 bases lining up with TRBD2. The better agreement between TRBJ2-5 and the DNA end casts doubt on the J call. Per the germline V gene, CDR1 is SNHLY and CDR2 is FYNNEI. The CDR3 sequence is 16 residues long.

This clonotype was found a few times. The chain combines TRBV5-1 with TRBJ1-2; D unclear. Germline CDR1 SGHRS, CDR2 YFSETQ. The CDR3 has 15 amino acids. Trimming left V 0 bases short and J 5 bases short, with 14 bases between. As DNA, the CDR3 is TGCGCCAGCAGCTTGGAAGCCCGGGGTGAATATGGCTACACCTTC. Residues: CASSLEARGEYGYTF.

The table lists this clonotype with a few counts. The chain is built from TRBV10-2 and TRBJ2-3, with 12 positions matching TRBD1. The length of the CDR3 is 18 residues. Germline V CDR1 and CDR2: WSHSY, SAAADI. The V gene end was trimmed by 4 bases and the J gene end by 2 bases; junction bases not matched to a gene: 10. The CDR3 nucleotides are TGCGCCAGCAGTGGAAGCCCGGGACAGGGGGCTTACACAGATACGCAGTATTTT. Protein product: CASSGSPGQGAYTDTQYF.

V gene TRBV6-5 combines with J gene TRBJ1-2; D is ambiguous. This CDR3 contains 14 residues. CDR1 and CDR2 from the germline V gene are MNHEY and SVGAGI. Trimming cost V 2 bases and J 4 bases, with 11 bases left between them. DNA of the CDR3: TGTGCCAGCAGTTACAGCGCAAAGGGCTATGGCTACACCTTC. This encodes CASSYSAKGYGYTF.

This chain uses TRBV2 with TRBJ1-4, with D tentatively TRBD1 (5 bases). CDR1 and CDR2 from the germline V gene are SNHLY and FYNNEI. V was pared by 8 bases and J by 0 bases, with 16 bases between. CDR3 length: 16 amino acids. The CDR3 nucleotides read TGTGCCAGCGGCCCCGGCAGGGTGGCAACTAATGAAAAACTGTTTTTT. This encodes CASGPGRVATNEKLFF.

Only a few counts were recorded for this clonotype. The CDR3 here is CASSSGLGTSVFDEQFF. DNA for the CDR3: TGTGCCAGCAGCTCTGGACTCGGGACTAGCGTCTTCGATGAGCAGTTCTTC. The chain has TRBV7-3 and TRBJ2-5; TRBD2 aligns across 10 bases. The J call could be wrong; TRBJ2-1 is a better fit for the DNA end. CDR1 is SGHTA, CDR2 FQGTGA, per germline. The CDR3 totals 17 residues.

This chain uses TRBV15 with TRBJ2-7; TRBD1 aligns across 8 bases. Germline V gene lookup returns CDR1 LNHNV and CDR2 YYDKDF (reference sequence). Trimming cost V 0 bases and J 2 bases; bases outside gene matches: 9. The CDR3 is 17 amino acids. CDR3 sequence: CATSRDLIRTGPYEQYF. CDR3 bases: TGTGCCACCAGCAGAGATCTGATAAGGACAGGGCCCTACGAGCAGTACTTC.

The V and J genes are TRBV6-1 and TRBJ2-1, with 7 bases fitting TRBD2. The CDR3 runs 14 residues. CDR1 is MNHNS and CDR2 is SASEGT in the germline V gene. V lost 6 bases, J lost 8 bases, and 10 bases stayed unmatched. CDR3 in DNA: TGTGCCAGCAGCGGGACTATTAGAGTCGATGAGCAGTTCTTC. It encodes CASSGTIRVDEQFF.

The V call is TRBV7-2, the J call TRBJ2-5; 9 bases agree with TRBD2. Gene TRBJ2-1 matches the end of the DNA better, so the J call may be wrong. CDR3 length: 16 amino acids. CDR1 SGHTA and CDR2 FQGNSA come from the germline V gene. In DNA form, the CDR3 reads TGTGCCAGCAGCCCCGAAGGGCGGGAGGGTATTACCGAGCAGTTCTTC. Translating it yields CASSPEGREGITEQFF.

This clonotype occurred once. The V and J genes are TRBV7-2 and TRBJ2-1; a weak D match, TRBD2 (6 bases). This CDR3 has 16 residues. The V end was cut by 1 base, the J end by 7 bases, with 17 bases between. Germline values: CDR1 SGHTA, CDR2 FQGNSA. This CDR3 reads CASSLDGIGGENEQFF. The CDR3 bases are TGTGCCAGCAGCTTAGATGGTATCGGGGGTGAGAATGAGCAGTTCTTC.

This clonotype was detected only a few times. The chain recombines TRBV4-3 with TRBJ2-1; TRBD2 might be the D (5 bases). The CDR3 contains 17 residues. The germline V gene has CDR1 LGHNA and CDR2 YSLEER. V was trimmed by 5 bases and J by 0 bases, leaving 17 bases between them. The CDR3 nucleotides read TGCGCCAGCAGCTCCCGGACGGGATTCGACTCCTACAATGAGCAGTTCTTC. It translates to CASSSRTGFDSYNEQFF.

This chain links TRBV28 with TRBJ2-2; D is undetermined. The ends were cut back, 10 bases at V and 1 base at J, with 7 bases in the middle. The CDR3 consists of 12 residues. Germline assignment: CDR1 MDHEN and CDR2 SYDVKM. The DNA for the CDR3 is TGTGCCACCCATAAGAACACCGGGGAGCTGTTTTTT. Protein sequence: CATHKNTGELFF.

The chain combines TRBV13 with TRBJ2-5; TRBD2 agrees at 9 bases. Gene TRBJ2-7 matches the end of the DNA better, so the J call may be wrong. Germline CDR1 PRHDT, CDR2 FYEKMQ (reference sequence). The CDR3 is 15 amino acids. This chain's CDR3 is CASSLGREGSYEQYF. For the CDR3, the DNA is TGTGCCAGCAGCTTAGGGCGGGAGGGCTCCTACGAGCAGTACTTC.